The rows below give T cell receptor beta chains drawn from one sample of a study of cytomegalovirus exposure and HLA in healthy donors. Profiled with immunoSEQ multiplex PCR; TCRdb holds only in-frame clones, not every one. The data hold tens of thousands of clones, with about 95% observed a single time. Material for sequencing was PBMCs. Receptor source: a man aged 18 to 29 in good health and CMV-seronegative. Both conserved end residues are trimmed from each CDR3. Size values are once, few and many counts, or a class for expanded clones, and some rows have none.

v_call	clone_size	j_call	cdr3_aa
TRBV6-5	.	TRBJ2-7	ASSTPRSSYEQY
TRBV19	.	TRBJ1-2	ASSSPGQGGGYT
TRBV19	.	TRBJ2-7	ASSADSLRYEQY
TRBV29-1	.	TRBJ2-1	SGTSGIGEF
TRBV19	.	TRBJ2-1	ASSIDLAVYNEQF
TRBV5-1	.	TRBJ2-7	ASSSFLSGQAISYEQY
TRBV5-1	.	TRBJ1-4	ASSSGQGASNEKLF
TRBV5-6	.	TRBJ1-1	ASSDTGVPEAF
TRBV6-6	.	TRBJ1-2	ASREEGALNYGYT
TRBV28	.	TRBJ2-7	ASSSGQGATYEQY
TRBV6-5	.	TRBJ2-7	ASSYSTRGGYEQY
TRBV13	.	TRBJ1-1	ATGQMNTEAF
TRBV7-9	.	TRBJ2-1	ASEGIAGDVDEQF
TRBV11-2	.	TRBJ2-7	ASSLDRGEQY
TRBV19	.	TRBJ1-5	ASARRGEYQPQH
TRBV27	.	TRBJ2-6	ASSLRLAFGANVLT
TRBV18	.	TRBJ2-7	ASSDSSYEQY
TRBV18	.	TRBJ2-5	ASSQTVSQETQY
TRBV27	.	TRBJ1-4	ASRLQGTNEKLF
TRBV9	.	TRBJ2-5	ASSALLAGLAQQY
TRBV2	few	TRBJ2-7	ASVYQGGYEQY
TRBV9	.	TRBJ1-3	ASSVDNYSGNTIY
TRBV7-2	.	TRBJ2-7	ASTAPLREAPYEQY
TRBV14	.	TRBJ2-1	ASSLGLAGIYNEQF
TRBV7-7	.	TRBJ2-2	ASSPTISTGELF
TRBV4-2	.	TRBJ1-5	ASSQGTLKEQPQH
TRBV11-2	.	TRBJ2-5	ASSLKGVEETQY
TRBV11-2	.	TRBJ1-1	ASSWSTANTEAF
TRBV5-4	.	TRBJ1-2	ASSNLTDRYGYT
TRBV11-2	.	TRBJ2-7	ASSPLAGTSTYEQY
TRBV6-5	.	TRBJ2-3	ASTPRAASTDTQY
TRBV6-6	.	TRBJ2-2	ASSSPGQNTGELF
TRBV7-2	few	TRBJ2-7	ASSQMTSGPYEQY
TRBV10-2	.	TRBJ2-7	ASGRGEIASYEQY
TRBV28	.	TRBJ2-2	ASSMYRLETGELF
TRBV19	.	TRBJ1-1	ASSILQGQGNTEAF
TRBV29-1	.	TRBJ1-1	SELTLLGQGGTEAF
TRBV19	.	TRBJ1-4	ASSIGDRQDEKLF
TRBV5-5	.	TRBJ2-7	ASSLAGGEQY
TRBV4-2	.	TRBJ1-1	ASSHQYTEAF
TRBV21-1	.	TRBJ2-2	ASSKAGSQTANTGELF
TRBV27	few	TRBJ1-1	ASSLYGGTNTEAF
TRBV19	.	TRBJ2-4	ASTPPGLAGAIQY
TRBV6-1	.	TRBJ1-1	ASSEDRMNTEAF
TRBV7-2	once	TRBJ2-5	ASSLTLDAQY
TRBV12-5	.	TRBJ1-1	ASGSPDTEAF
TRBV5-1	.	TRBJ2-7	ASSFLAGEEYEQY
TRBV12-1	.	TRBJ2-7	ASSLGLNYEQY
TRBV15	.	TRBJ1-1	ATSNLMTVGGMNTEAF
TRBV6-5	.	TRBJ1-5	ASSRQGGSNQPQH
TRBV9	.	TRBJ2-5	ASSVGAGASSETQY
TRBV7-9	.	TRBJ1-3	ASSFSLGSSGNTIY
TRBV6-5	.	TRBJ2-1	ASSFSTSGSLNEQF
TRBV7-6	.	TRBJ2-7	ASSLGGLAGAEQY